Presented here are 22 T cell receptor beta chains from one specimen sequenced in a study of shared clonotypes between healthy human individuals. Only in-frame clones appear in the TCRdb table, and some are missing; sequencing was by immunoSEQ multiplex PCR. The table lists about 470,000 clones, roughly 83% of them singletons. Sample: PBMCs. These receptor sequences come from a woman in her 40s in good health. Some clones in this sample may be carry-over from other donors' samples.

The chain joins TRBV9 to TRBJ2-1, with TRBD2 matching 12 bases. V gave up 3 bases and J gave up 9 bases; unmatched junction bases: 4. The CDR3 has 14 amino acids. Germline loops: CDR1 SGDLS, CDR2 YYNGEE. The CDR3 region has the DNA TGTGCCAGCAGCGAGACTAGCGGGAGTATTGAGCAGTTCTTC. As protein: CASSETSGSIEQFF.

The chain employs TRBV5-1 and TRBJ1-1, with D possibly being TRBD1 (6 bases). The CDR3 runs 18 residues. Trimming stripped 0 bases from V and 6 bases from J, with 24 bases between. The germline V gene encodes CDR1 SGHRS and CDR2 YFSETQ. The CDR3 sequence: CASSLAIGGATIRAEAFF. In DNA form, the CDR3 reads TGCGCCAGCAGCTTGGCCATTGGGGGGGCAACTATTCGGGCTGAAGCTTTCTTT.

This chain links TRBV7-9 with TRBJ2-1; D might be TRBD1 (5 bases). Germline CDR1 reads SEHNR; CDR2 reads FQNEAQ (reference sequence). V lost 5 bases and J lost 4, with 12 bases in between. CDR3 length equals 14 residues. The CDR3 nucleotides read TGTGCCAGCAGCCCCCGGACATATTACAATGAGCAGTTCTTC. The encoded protein is CASSPRTYYNEQFF.

The genes are TRBV27 and TRBJ1-5; 8 bases agree with TRBD1. Germline CDR1 is MNHEY and CDR2 is SMNVEV (reference sequence). The CDR3 has 17 residues. V was clipped by 5 bases and J by 4 bases; unmatched bases: 13. CDR3 amino acids: CASSATPRGLGNQPQHF. As DNA, the CDR3 is TGTGCCAGCAGTGCGACTCCCAGGGGGCTCGGGAATCAGCCCCAGCATTTT.

The chain joins TRBV28 to TRBJ2-7, with D perhaps matching TRBD1 or TRBD2 (5 bases each). V lost 4 bases and J 0 bases, leaving 13 bases between the germline ends. The CDR3 length is 15 residues. Germline assignment: CDR1 MDHEN and CDR2 SYDVKM. As DNA, the CDR3 is TGTGCCAGCAGTTCAACCGGGACGGGCTCCTACGAGCAGTACTTC. Amino acids: CASSSTGTGSYEQYF.

The chain couples TRBV9 to TRBJ1-2, with 9 bases lining up with TRBD1. The germline gives CDR1 SGDLS, CDR2 YYNGEE. The CDR3 loop spans 15 amino acids. Trimming at V came to 3 bases and at J to 4 bases, leaving 7 bases not matched to a gene. CDR3 sequence (DNA): TGTGCCAGCAGCGGGGCCTACAGGGGGCCCTATGGCTACACCTTC. The encoded protein is CASSGAYRGPYGYTF.

Concerning this clone: A junction end diverges from the germline sequence, so it may reflect a read error. The V call is TRBV5-6, the J call TRBJ1-2, with D perhaps matching TRBD1 (5 bases). Per germline, CDR1 SGHDT and CDR2 YYEEEE. The length of the CDR3 is 15 residues. CDR3 sequence reads: CATRRQSRANYCYTF. CDR3 DNA sequence: TGTGCCACCCGAAGACAGTCGCGGGCTAACTATTGCTACACCTTC. The full variable domain, completed using reference TRBV5-6 and TRBJ1-2, is DAGVTQSPTHLIKTRGQQVTLRCSPKSGHDTVSWYQQALGQGPQFIFQYYEEEERQRGNFPDRFSGHQFPNYSSELNVNALLLGDSALYLCATRRQSRANYCYTFGSGTRLTVV.

V and J are TRBV7-9 and TRBJ1-2, with 8 bases identical to TRBD1. This CDR3 is built from 14 residues. From germline, CDR1 is SEHNR and CDR2 FQNEAQ (reference sequence). V shed 4 bases, J shed 2 bases, and the junction held 3 bases outside the gene matches. The CDR3 region is CASSSGQENYGYTF. CDR3 DNA: TGTGCCAGCAGCTCGGGACAGGAAAACTATGGCTACACCTTC. Supplemented by reference TRBV7-9 and TRBJ1-2, the full variable domain reads DTGVSQNPRHKITKRGQNVTFRCDPISEHNRLYWYRQTLGQGPEFLTYFQNEAQLEKSRLLSDRFSAERPKGSFSTLEIQRTEQGDSAMYLCASSSGQENYGYTFGSGTRLTVV.

This rearrangement joins TRBV28 to TRBJ2-1; 9 bases match TRBD2. Germline V gene data show CDR1 as MDHEN and CDR2 as SYDVKM. The CDR3 runs 16 residues. V dropped 1 base and J dropped 7; count of bases not matched to a gene: 8. The CDR3 spells CASSLSPGLAQNEQFF. CDR3 bases: TGTGCCAGCAGTTTATCACCGGGACTAGCCCAGAATGAGCAGTTCTTC.

The V and J genes are TRBV5-8 and TRBJ2-7; D is unclear. Germline assignment: CDR1 SGHTS and CDR2 YDEGEE. This CDR3 has 13 residues. Trimming cost V 7 bases and J 0 bases, with 11 bases left between them. The CDR3 DNA reads as TGTGCCAGCGCCTTCCAGAGCTCCTACGAGCAGTACTTC. It translates to CASAFQSSYEQYF.

This chain uses TRBV6-1 with TRBJ2-5; TRBD1 matches at 8 bases. CDR1 and CDR2 (germline): MNHNS, SASEGT. V lost 4 bases to trimming and J lost 5 bases; unmatched junction nucleotides: 6. This CDR3 is 14 amino acids long. The CDR3 spells CASSGTGGRETQYF. The CDR3 DNA sequence: TGTGCCAGCAGTGGAACAGGGGGGCGGGAGACCCAGTACTTC.

The chain uses TRBV15 and TRBJ1-3, with D possibly being TRBD1 (6 bases). The CDR3 contains 17 residues. V lost 1 base and J lost 0, with 13 bases in between. Per the germline V gene, CDR1 is LNHNV and CDR2 is YYDKDF (reference sequence). CDR3 sequence: CATSRGQAGPSGNTIYF. CDR3 bases: TGTGCCACCAGCAGAGGACAGGCGGGGCCCTCTGGAAACACCATATATTTT.

The rearrangement joins TRBV7-2 to TRBJ1-4, with no clear D. Germline V gives CDR1 SGHTA, CDR2 FQGNSA. The V end was cut by 5 bases, the J end by 7 bases, with 8 bases between. The CDR3 covers 12 residues. The CDR3 DNA reads TGTGCCAGCAGCCCCGTTGGTGAAAAACTGTTTTTT. This codes for CASSPVGEKLFF. Drawing the rest from reference TRBV7-2 and TRBJ1-4, the complete variable domain is GAGVSQSPSNKVTEKGKDVELRCDPISGHTALYWYRQSLGQGLEFLIYFQGNSAPDKSGLPSDRFSAERTGGSVSTLTIQRTQQEDSAVYLCASSPVGEKLFFGSGTQLSVL.

The genes are TRBV9 and TRBJ2-3; 7 bases are shared with TRBD1. The V gene end was trimmed by 3 bases and the J gene end by 5 bases; junction bases not matched to a gene: 15. CDR1 is SGDLS and CDR2 is YYNGEE in the germline V gene. The CDR3 has 17 amino acids. CDR3 sequence: CASSAQPGTATGDTQYF. CDR3 DNA: TGTGCCAGCAGCGCCCAACCCGGGACAGCAACAGGAGATACGCAGTATTTT.

The chain recombines TRBV2 with TRBJ1-4; D is possibly TRBD1 (6 bases). V shed 7 bases and J shed 7 bases, with 16 bases lying between them. The CDR3 length is 14 residues. Germline CDR1 reads SNHLY; CDR2 reads FYNNEI. The CDR3 bases are TGTGCCAGCAACCAAGAAGGGGGTCTTGAAAAACTGTTTTTT. Residues: CASNQEGGLEKLFF.

Concerning this clone itself: This CDR3 is also generated by other DNA sequences in the sample. CDR3 sequence: CASSLDPNTEAFF. The CDR3 coding sequence is TGTGCCAGCAGCTTAGATCCGAACACTGAAGCTTTCTTT. V gene TRBV11-3 combines with J gene TRBJ1-1; D not resolved. The CDR3 runs 13 residues. Germline assignment: CDR1 SGHNT and CDR2 YENEEA. Deletions cut 0 bases from V and 1 base from J, with 3 bases between.

This CDR3 reads CASSPGSAPYYNEQFF. The CDR3 DNA sequence: TGTGCCAGCAGCCCAGGGTCGGCACCCTATTACAATGAGCAGTTCTTC. The V call is TRBV27, the J call TRBJ2-1; TRBD1 is a possible D gene (5 bases). The CDR3 runs to 16 residues. Germline CDR1 MNHEY, CDR2 SMNVEV (reference sequence). Trimming took 6 bases from V and 4 from J, leaving 19 bases between them.

The V and J genes are TRBV6-1 and TRBJ2-7, with D possibly matching TRBD1 (6 bases). The CDR3 length is 12 residues. Germline V gene lookup returns CDR1 MNHNS and CDR2 SASEGT. The V end lost 3 bases, the J end lost 5 bases, and 8 bases lay between the germline ends. CDR3 sequence: CASSDWTDEQYF. In DNA, the CDR3 is TGTGCCAGCAGTGACTGGACAGACGAGCAGTACTTC.

This clone was counted many times. This sequence joins TRBV15 and TRBJ2-6; D gene ambiguous. CDR3 length: 15 residues. The V end lost 5 bases, the J end lost 1 base, and 9 bases lay between the germline ends. Germline CDR1 and CDR2: LNHNV and YYDKDF (reference sequence). CDR3 sequence reads: CATSLESSGANVLTF. The CDR3 DNA reads TGTGCCACCAGCCTAGAGAGTTCTGGGGCCAACGTCCTGACTTTC.

The chain links TRBV28 to TRBJ1-5; the match to TRBD1 covers 10 bases. With 2 bases clipped from V and 13 bases from J, the junction kept 5 bases outside the gene matches. CDR1 is MDHEN, CDR2 SYDVKM, per germline. The CDR3 is 13 amino acids. DNA for the CDR3: TGTGCCAGCAGTTTAGGGGACAGGGGTTCGCAGCATTTT. Translated, it gives CASSLGDRGSQHF.

This clone was seen more than once but under ten times. The V call is TRBV7-3, the J call TRBJ2-7; 12 bases fit TRBD2. V lost 2 bases to trimming and J lost 2 bases; unmatched junction nucleotides: 1. Germline-derived CDR1 and CDR2 are SGHTA and FQGTGA. The CDR3 sequence is 15 residues long. The CDR3 region is CASSLLAGGPYEQYF. CDR3 sequence (DNA): TGTGCCAGCAGCTTACTAGCGGGAGGGCCCTACGAGCAGTACTTC.

Points on this clone: At one end, the junction sequence differs from germline, possibly due to a read error. The chain has TRBV27 and TRBJ2-7; 11 nucleotides align to TRBD2. The CDR3 extends over 15 amino acids. CDR1 is MNHEY and CDR2 is SMNVEV in the germline V gene (reference sequence). The CDR3 reads CASNLSWLAGGEQYF. In DNA form, the CDR3 reads TGTGCCAGCAATTTATCGTGGCTAGCGGGAGGCGAGCAGTACTTC.